The 24 T cell receptor beta chains presented below share a single source sample, sequenced in a study of T cells in Graves' hyperthyroidism and ophthalmopathy. RNA transcripts provided the source from which TCR beta CDR3 regions were amplified. During a first-round RT-PCR of the TCR CDR3, the HTBI primer set was used. TCRdb reprocessed the multiplex PCR reads via MiXCR and lists one record per CDR3 protein. The sample has fewer than 400,000 distinct CDR3 sequences; 11% to 15% are singletons. Input material: blood. The receptors shown here come from a man in his fifties or sixties with Graves' ophthalmopathy.

This clonotype was counted a few times. The chain recombines TRBV29-1 with TRBJ1-5, with D possibly matching TRBD1 (6 bases). This CDR3 has 13 amino acids. V was clipped by 5 bases and J by 7 bases, with 15 bases between them. Germline V gene lookup returns CDR1 SQVTM and CDR2 ANQGSEA. Written as DNA, the CDR3 is TGCAGCGTTTCAGGGGAAGTCGGACAGCCCCAGCATTTT. This encodes CSVSGEVGQPQHF.

J is TRBJ1-1 and V is TRBV9; D is uncertain. V dropped 2 bases and J dropped 4 bases, with 9 bases sitting between them. CDR3 length: 13 residues. Germline V CDR1 and CDR2: SGDLS, YYNGEE. The CDR3 DNA follows: TGTGCCAGCAGCGTTGAGGGTATCACTGAAGCTTTCTTT. As protein: CASSVEGITEAFF.

The V call is TRBV11-2, the J call TRBJ2-3; 13 bases line up with TRBD2. The length of the CDR3 is 16 residues. In germline, CDR1 is SGHAT, CDR2 FQNNGV. V lost 4 bases, J lost 6 bases, and 7 bases stayed unmatched. CDR3 in DNA: TGTGCCAGCAGCTCCTCCGGGACTAGCGGGATTGATACGCAGTATTTT. Its translation: CASSSSGTSGIDTQYF.

In this sample, this clonotype turned up many times. The gene calls are TRBV5-5 and TRBJ2-1, with TRBD1 as a possible D gene (6 bases). CDR1 is SGHKS and CDR2 is YYEKEE in the germline V gene (reference sequence). The CDR3 spans 15 residues. Trimming removed 4 bases from V and 4 bases from J, with 15 bases in between. CDR3 residues: CASSLRQDSYNEQFF. CDR3 DNA: TGTGCCAGCAGCCTTAGACAGGACTCGTACAATGAGCAGTTCTTC.

This clonotype was seen many times. This rearrangement joins TRBV6-5 to TRBJ2-1; 9 positions agree with TRBD1. V gave up 1 base and J gave up 6 bases; unmatched junction bases: 7. The V gene's germline CDR1 is MNHEY and CDR2 SVGAGI. The CDR3 has 16 residues. CDR3 DNA sequence: TGTGCCAGCAGTTACTTCGACCCGGACAGGGGCAATGAGCAGTTCTTC. As protein: CASSYFDPDRGNEQFF.

In its sample, this clonotype was seen many times. The chain employs TRBV27 and TRBJ2-1, with 11 bases aligning to TRBD2. V lost 7 bases to trimming and J lost 4 bases; unmatched junction nucleotides: 9. The CDR3 covers 16 residues. CDR1 is MNHEY and CDR2 is SMNVEV in the germline V gene (reference sequence). The CDR3 loop is CASKVASGRHYNEQFF. DNA of the CDR3: TGTGCCAGCAAGGTGGCTAGCGGGAGGCATTACAATGAGCAGTTCTTC.

The chain is built from TRBV24-1 and TRBJ1-2; 7 bases fit TRBD1. V lost 9 bases to trimming and J lost 9 bases; unmatched junction nucleotides: 12. The CDR3 is 13 residues long. Germline CDR1 reads KGHDR; CDR2 reads SFDVKD. The CDR3 DNA reads TGTGCCACCTCGACTGAGGGGGCGCGAAGCTACACCTTC. Encoded protein: CATSTEGARSYTF.

The chain links TRBV12-3 or TRBV12-4 to TRBJ2-3; D may be TRBD1 or TRBD2 (5 bases each). The CDR3 consists of 15 residues. The V end lost 6 bases, the J end lost 6 bases, and 19 bases lay between the germline ends. The CDR3 reads CASSALGRETDTQYF. As DNA, the CDR3 is TGTGCCAGCAGCGCCTTGGGCAGGGAGACCGATACGCAGTATTTT.

This clonotype was seen a few times. The chain carries TRBV19 and TRBJ2-1; no firm D call. CDR3 length: 14 residues. Per the germline V gene, CDR1 is LNHDA and CDR2 is SQIVND (reference sequence). Trimming took 8 bases from V and 0 from J, leaving 11 bases between them. The CDR3 reads CASGIRHSYNEQFF. The CDR3 region has the DNA TGTGCCAGTGGGATTCGGCACTCCTACAATGAGCAGTTCTTC.

This chain connects TRBV29-1 to TRBJ2-5; 9 nucleotides match TRBD1. The germline CDR1 and CDR2 sequences are SQVTM and ANQGSEA. CDR3 length equals 13 residues. Trimming removed 6 bases from V and 1 base from J; junction bases left unmatched: 3. In nucleotides, the CDR3 is TGCAGCGTCCTGGACAGGGGCCAAGAGACCCAGTACTTC. Amino acids: CSVLDRGQETQYF.

This clonotype was detected ten times or more. The V gene is TRBV3-1, the J gene TRBJ2-7; the D gene is possibly TRBD1 (6 bases). The germline gives CDR1 LGHDT, CDR2 YNNKEL (reference sequence). The CDR3 contains 15 residues. V was trimmed by 0 bases and J by 6 bases, leaving 15 bases between them. CDR3 region: CASSQEGLGAPEQYF. The DNA for the CDR3 is TGTGCCAGCAGCCAAGAAGGGCTGGGGGCTCCCGAGCAGTACTTC.

Many counts were recorded for this clonotype. The chain employs TRBV20-1 and TRBJ1-5, with D hard to call. CDR1 is DFQATT and CDR2 is SNEGSKA in the germline V gene (reference sequence). V was shortened by 3 bases and J by 1 base, with 10 bases between the two germline ends. The length of the CDR3 is 14 residues. The CDR3 sequence is CSARGHQSNQPQHF. The CDR3 DNA reads TGCAGTGCTAGGGGCCACCAAAGCAATCAGCCCCAGCATTTT.

This clonotype was observed many times. The rearrangement joins TRBV15 to TRBJ2-5, with 12 positions matching TRBD1. Germline V lookup: CDR1 LNHNV, CDR2 YYDKDF (reference sequence). V dropped 0 bases and J dropped 1; count of bases not matched to a gene: 9. This CDR3 comprises 19 residues. The CDR3 here is CATSREPAGTGGPQETQYF. CDR3 coding DNA: TGTGCCACCAGCAGAGAGCCCGCCGGGACAGGGGGCCCCCAAGAGACCCAGTACTTC.

The sample holds a few counts of this clonotype. V is TRBV6-1 and J is TRBJ2-1; TRBD2 is a possible D gene (5 bases). The CDR3 has 13 amino acids. The V gene lost 8 bases and the J gene lost 0 bases, with 8 bases spanning the gap. CDR1 and CDR2 (germline): MNHNS, SASEGT. The CDR3 protein is CASDEGSYNEQFF. Written as DNA, the CDR3 is TGTGCCAGCGACGAGGGCTCCTACAATGAGCAGTTCTTC.

This clonotype was picked up many times. The V and J genes are TRBV24-1 and TRBJ2-1, with TRBD2 matching over 11 bases. Germline V gene data show CDR1 as KGHDR and CDR2 as SFDVKD. V gave up 4 bases and J gave up 3 bases; unmatched junction bases: 13. This CDR3 spans 19 amino acids. Here the CDR3 reads CATSDPTSGESGNYNEQFF. CDR3 DNA sequence: TGTGCCACCAGTGACCCGACTAGCGGGGAGAGTGGCAACTACAATGAGCAGTTCTTC.

This clonotype was seen at least ten times. The chain uses TRBV13 and TRBJ2-5, with 13 bases aligning to TRBD2. V was clipped by 5 bases and J by 3 bases; unmatched bases: 9. This CDR3 has 17 residues. CDR1 and CDR2 from the germline V gene are PRHDT and FYEKMQ (reference sequence). CDR3 nucleotides: TGTGCCAGCAGCCAGGGACTAGCGGGACGTGTCGAAGAGACCCAGTACTTC. It codes for CASSQGLAGRVEETQYF. The entire variable domain, with the rest obtained from reference TRBV13 and TRBJ2-5, is as follows: AAGVIQSPRHLIKEKRETATLKCYPIPRHDTVYWYQQGPGQDPQFLISFYEKMQSDKGSIPDRFSAQQFSDYHSELNMSSLELGDSALYFCASSQGLAGRVEETQYFGPGTRLLVL.

This clonotype has at least ten counts. DNA for the CDR3: TGTGCCAGCAGCCCCCTTCTCGTTGGGGAAGAGACCCAGTACTTC. This codes for CASSPLLVGEETQYF. The V and J genes are TRBV3-1 and TRBJ2-5; no definite D call. CDR1 LGHDT and CDR2 YNNKEL come from the germline V gene (reference sequence). V lost 4 bases and J 3 bases, leaving 15 bases between the germline ends. CDR3 length: 15 amino acids.

The chain couples TRBV7-3 to TRBJ2-2, with D unclear. V lost 1 base to trimming and J lost 9 bases, with 9 bases between them. Per germline, CDR1 SGHTA and CDR2 FQGTGA. The CDR3 loop spans 13 amino acids. The CDR3 nucleotides are TGTGCCAGCAGCTTAAATTTAGGTCGGGAGCTGTTTTTT. Translation: CASSLNLGRELFF.

This clonotype showed up many times. The chain couples TRBV12-3 or TRBV12-4 to TRBJ2-3; possible D gene TRBD2, 6 bases. This CDR3 has 15 amino acids. The V end lost 7 bases, the J end lost 0 bases, and 14 bases lay between the germline ends. CDR3 amino acids: CASNHGGASTDTQYF. The CDR3 DNA is TGTGCCAGCAATCACGGCGGGGCCAGCACAGATACGCAGTATTTT.

This chain joins TRBV20-1 and TRBJ2-1; 7 bases align to TRBD2. The CDR3 is 16 residues long. V lost 4 bases and J lost 6; bases outside the gene matches: 15. The germline V gene encodes CDR1 DFQATT and CDR2 SNEGSKA (reference sequence). CDR3 coding DNA: TGCAGTGCTACCGGACTAACTAGCGTCTCGTTCAATGAGCAGTTCTTC. This gives the protein CSATGLTSVSFNEQFF.

The chain has TRBV2 and TRBJ2-7, with TRBD2 identical over 10 bases. V lost 9 bases, J lost 3 bases, and 11 bases stayed unmatched. This CDR3 region has 15 residues. Looked up from germline, CDR1 is SNHLY and CDR2 is FYNNEI. CDR3 in amino acids: CASGLAGALNYEQYF. The CDR3 DNA follows: TGTGCCAGTGGGCTAGCGGGAGCGTTGAACTACGAGCAGTACTTC.

Comments on this clonotype: The junction departs from germline at one end; a sequencing error may be responsible. The chain employs TRBV5-4 and TRBJ2-1, with 12 bases identical to TRBD2. Germline CDR1 SGHNT, CDR2 YYREEE (reference sequence). The CDR3 has 15 residues. Here the CDR3 DNA reads TGTGCCAGCAACTTGGGACTAGCGGGTGACAATGAGCAGTTCTTC. Translating it yields CASNLGLAGDNEQFF.

The sample holds many counts of this clonotype. The rearrangement links TRBV10-3 to TRBJ2-7; D may match TRBD1 or TRBD2 (6 bases each). Trimming stripped 4 bases from V and 2 bases from J, with 9 bases between. Germline V gene lookup returns CDR1 ENHRY and CDR2 SYGVKD. The CDR3 consists of 13 residues. The CDR3 reads CAISVEGAYEQYF. The DNA of the CDR3 is TGTGCCATCAGTGTGGAGGGGGCCTACGAGCAGTACTTC.

This clonotype was counted ten times or more. The chain has TRBV28 and TRBJ1-1; D is perhaps TRBD1 (6 bases). The CDR3 length is 12 residues. Germline CDR1 and CDR2: MDHEN and SYDVKM. V was clipped by 7 bases and J by 4 bases, with 10 bases between them. The CDR3 DNA sequence: TGTGCCAGCATAGGAGGGGGCACTGAAGCTTTCTTT. This translates into CASIGGGTEAFF.